The rows below give T cell receptor beta chains drawn from one sample of a study of lymphopenia after photon versus proton radiotherapy. TCRdb's table, derived via immunoSEQ multiplex PCR, lists solely in-frame clones and lacks some. The repertoire holds 20,000 to 25,000 clones, with 85% as singletons. The input for sequencing was peripheral blood, taken from a patient treated with photon-based radiotherapy. Source of these receptors: a man in his sixties with pancreatic cancer. Both conserved end residues are trimmed from each CDR3.

V gene,J gene,CDR3 protein
TRBV21-1,TRBJ1-5,ANQGNNQPQH
TRBV28,TRBJ1-5,ASKASNQPQH
TRBV4-3,TRBJ1-2,ASSQVGWESLNYGYT
TRBV19,TRBJ1-2,ASSITGSWNYGYT
TRBV5-1,TRBJ1-2,ASSSPGQAYGYT
TRBV9,TRBJ2-2,ASSPQAGELF
TRBV30,TRBJ1-5,AWSVGLFNQPQH
TRBV30,TRBJ1-1,AWSDRGRGGMDTEAF
TRBV7-2,TRBJ1-2,ASSSWTGNYGYT
TRBV14,TRBJ1-1,ASSQEGGPRRARGAF
TRBV30,TRBJ1-6,AWSDSFGNSPLH
TRBV28,TRBJ1-4,ASERIDRSTNEKLF
TRBV18,TRBJ2-2,ASSPDSHPGELF
TRBV5-1,TRBJ2-1,ASSLVLAGNNEQF
TRBV2,TRBJ1-6,ASSEGRGGTPLH
TRBV18,TRBJ2-5,ASSQRTNQETQY
TRBV6-1,TRBJ2-5,ASTTRTGKETQY
TRBV9,TRBJ2-1,ASSRASGKNEQF
TRBV28,TRBJ1-2,ASSSVNYGYT
TRBV5-1,TRBJ2-2,ASSSGQANTGELF
TRBV30,TRBJ1-2,AWSGDRLNYGYT
TRBV2,TRBJ2-7,ASAYYYEQY
TRBV7-2,TRBJ1-2,ASSLGENDGYT
TRBV27,TRBJ1-1,ASSFSGVNTEAF
TRBV7-7,TRBJ2-5,ASSPRLAGGEETQY
TRBV27,TRBJ1-5,ASSIGVNQPQH
TRBV19,TRBJ2-5,ASSIGLAGVETQY
TRBV5-1,TRBJ2-5,ASSPSQPTGTQY
TRBV29-1,TRBJ2-2,SGGTSKTGELF
TRBV19,TRBJ1-4,ASNQGGLTEKLF
TRBV11-2,TRBJ1-4,ASCQGRYNEKLF
TRBV2,TRBJ2-2,ASRREPGELF
TRBV19,TRBJ1-2,ATSPGTHSAYT
TRBV30,TRBJ2-6,AWIGVGANVLT
TRBV5-5,TRBJ2-1,ASSLDANSYNEQF
TRBV7-6,TRBJ1-1,ASSTGEKAF
TRBV2,TRBJ2-3,ASGRPFTDTQY
TRBV9,TRBJ2-7,ASSYGGGAYEQY
TRBV4-1,TRBJ2-1,ASSQVITGGGFEQF
TRBV4-1,TRBJ1-2,ASTRLQGWGYGYT
TRBV11-2,TRBJ1-2,ASSTGTQKSYGYT
TRBV25-1,TRBJ2-5,ASSDAWGRETQY
TRBV6-1,TRBJ2-5,ANAAGARETQY
TRBV10-3,TRBJ1-2,AISEDQIYGYT
TRBV5-1,TRBJ2-3,ASRGLAGLTDTQY